This record looks at one T cell receptor (beta chain) sequence and its context. Antigen unknown. Trimming took off 4 bases at V and 1 base at J, with 6 bases between the two ends. CDR3 size: 13 residues. The germline V gene has CDR1 SGHDN and CDR2 FVKESK. Each CDR3 protein gets one entry after TCRdb re-called the reads with MiXCR. The sample has approximately 630,000 distinct CDR3 sequences, 20% to 30% seen once. This record belongs to a study of T cell repertoires in cytomegalovirus infection. About the research overall: Indicated by public TCR beta signatures were CMV infection and matching HLA type.

The study, taken as a whole, reports: In two of eight donors, the top clonotype was HLA-C-restricted CMV-specific. Cumulative frequency (of public TCR beta family members) identified carriers of CMV plus the relevant HLA.

The gene calls are TRBV14 and TRBJ2-3; D ambiguous. The sample taken for sequencing was CD8+ T cells from PBMCs. This sequence originates from a human donor in good health (CMV status not recorded). Some clones in this sample may be carry-over from other donors' samples. CDR3 bases: TGTGCCAGCAGCCGAAGAGGCACAGATACGCAGTATTTT. It codes for CASSRRGTDTQYF.